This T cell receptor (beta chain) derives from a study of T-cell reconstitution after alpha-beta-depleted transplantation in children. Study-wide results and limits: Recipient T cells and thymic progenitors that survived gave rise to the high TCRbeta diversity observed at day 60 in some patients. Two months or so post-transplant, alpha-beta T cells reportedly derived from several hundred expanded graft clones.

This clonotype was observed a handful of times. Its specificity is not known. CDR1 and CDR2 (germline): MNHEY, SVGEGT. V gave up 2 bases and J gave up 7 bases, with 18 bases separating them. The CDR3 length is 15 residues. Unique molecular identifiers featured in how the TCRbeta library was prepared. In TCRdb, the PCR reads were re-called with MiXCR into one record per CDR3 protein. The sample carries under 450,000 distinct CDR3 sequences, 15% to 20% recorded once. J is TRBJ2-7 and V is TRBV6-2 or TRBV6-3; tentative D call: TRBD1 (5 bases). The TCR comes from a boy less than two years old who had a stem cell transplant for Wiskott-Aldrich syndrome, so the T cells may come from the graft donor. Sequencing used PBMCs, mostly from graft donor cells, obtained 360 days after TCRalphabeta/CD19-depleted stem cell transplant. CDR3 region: CASSYEGAHPLEQYF. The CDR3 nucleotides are TGTGCCAGCAGTTACGAAGGGGCCCATCCCCTGGAGCAGTACTTC.